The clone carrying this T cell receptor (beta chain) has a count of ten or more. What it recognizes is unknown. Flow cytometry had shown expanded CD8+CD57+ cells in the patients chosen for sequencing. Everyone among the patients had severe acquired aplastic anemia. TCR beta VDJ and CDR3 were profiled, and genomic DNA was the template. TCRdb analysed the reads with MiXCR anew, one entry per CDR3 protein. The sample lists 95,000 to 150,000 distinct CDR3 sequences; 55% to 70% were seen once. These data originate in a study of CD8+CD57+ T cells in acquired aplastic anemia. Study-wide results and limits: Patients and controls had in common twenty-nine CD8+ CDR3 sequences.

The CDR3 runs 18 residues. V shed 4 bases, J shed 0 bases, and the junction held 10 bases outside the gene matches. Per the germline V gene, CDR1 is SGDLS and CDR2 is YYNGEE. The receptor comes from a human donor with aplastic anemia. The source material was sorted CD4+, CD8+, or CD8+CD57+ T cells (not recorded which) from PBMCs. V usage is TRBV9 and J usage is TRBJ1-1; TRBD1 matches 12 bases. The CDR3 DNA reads TGTGCCAGCAGCAGGAGAGGGACAGGGGGCATCATGAACACTGAAGCTTTCTTT. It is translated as CASSRRGTGGIMNTEAFF.